Listed below are T cell receptor beta chains from one sample, sequenced in a study of blood T cell repertoires in COVID-19. TCRdb's copy holds only in-frame clones and misses some; the assay was immunoSEQ multiplex PCR. The repertoire holds around 140,000 clones, approximately 86% seen once, with 1.5% to 2% in the top ten. The sequencing sample was made of peripheral blood. Source of these receptors: a man between 65 and 85 years old with acute or convalescent COVID-19. Each CDR3 is given without its conserved first and last residue.

J gene: TRBJ1-5
CDR3 length: 13
V gene: TRBV5-8
CDR3 protein: ASSSFRGARQPQH

J gene: TRBJ2-1
CDR3 length: 16
V gene: TRBV21-1
CDR3 protein: ASSKLERGGFKYNEQF

J gene: TRBJ1-2
CDR3 length: 10
V gene: TRBV29-1
CDR3 protein: SVQGADYGYT

J gene: TRBJ2-5
CDR3 length: 11
V gene: TRBV20-1
CDR3 protein: SASSGTPETQY

J gene: TRBJ1-5
CDR3 length: 14
V gene: TRBV12-5
CDR3 protein: ASGLVGGEANQPQH

J gene: TRBJ1-2
CDR3 length: 14
V gene: TRBV27
CDR3 protein: ASSFWRQSLRYGYT

J gene: TRBJ1-1
CDR3 length: 11
V gene: TRBV6-4
CDR3 protein: ASSRTGGTEAF

J gene: TRBJ1-2
CDR3 length: 13
V gene: TRBV5-1
CDR3 protein: ASSISGTGLYGYT

J gene: TRBJ2-7
CDR3 length: 13
V gene: TRBV10-1
CDR3 protein: ASSVGTRVNYEQY

J gene: TRBJ2-3
CDR3 length: 13
V gene: TRBV19
CDR3 protein: ASSQRPEYTDTQY

J gene: TRBJ2-1
CDR3 length: 11
V gene: TRBV12-3/TRBV12-4
CDR3 protein: ASSLWDTNEQF

J gene: TRBJ1-5
CDR3 length: 13
V gene: TRBV28
CDR3 protein: ASSFLESSNQPQH

J gene: TRBJ2-5
CDR3 length: 12
V gene: TRBV2
CDR3 protein: ASSENSMGGLGY

J gene: TRBJ2-5
CDR3 length: 14
V gene: TRBV7-2
CDR3 protein: ASSLVASGRRETQY

J gene: TRBJ2-2
CDR3 length: 17
V gene: TRBV7-8
CDR3 protein: ASSLAPPFGQGNTGELF

J gene: TRBJ1-4
CDR3 length: 17
V gene: TRBV6-1
CDR3 protein: ASSEPQFAGGFTNEKLF

J gene: TRBJ2-1
CDR3 length: 14
V gene: TRBV6-5
CDR3 protein: ASSYLPGLGLSEQF

J gene: TRBJ2-5
CDR3 length: 13
V gene: TRBV4-1
CDR3 protein: ASSQENGVRETQY

J gene: TRBJ2-3
CDR3 length: 17
V gene: TRBV1
CDR3 protein: TSSQGRASSNLHTDTQY

J gene: TRBJ1-5
CDR3 length: 13
V gene: TRBV2
CDR3 protein: ASSPGVFSNQPQH

J gene: TRBJ2-2
CDR3 length: 16
V gene: TRBV4-1
CDR3 protein: ASSHGQGATANTGELF

J gene: TRBJ2-5
CDR3 length: 12
V gene: TRBV3-1/TRBV3-2
CDR3 protein: ASSQEGLQETQY

J gene: TRBJ2-3
CDR3 length: 12
V gene: TRBV28
CDR3 protein: ASSPGQGTDTQY

J gene: TRBJ1-1
CDR3 length: 14
V gene: TRBV4-2
CDR3 protein: ASSQTQGGVNTEAF

J gene: TRBJ2-1
CDR3 length: 13
V gene: TRBV4-2
CDR3 protein: ASSQVEGAYNEQF

J gene: TRBJ1-4
CDR3 length: 13
V gene: TRBV5-1
CDR3 protein: ASSLGDRENEKLF

J gene: TRBJ1-6
CDR3 length: 12
V gene: TRBV6-5
CDR3 protein: ASRTGTGSSPLH

J gene: TRBJ1-4
CDR3 length: 16
V gene: TRBV24-1
CDR3 protein: ATSVIGQTTPINEKLF

J gene: TRBJ2-5
CDR3 length: 13
V gene: TRBV5-1
CDR3 protein: ASSSRTSGQETQY

J gene: TRBJ1-4
CDR3 length: 13
V gene: TRBV6-5
CDR3 protein: ATAHNGDKTEKLF

J gene: TRBJ1-1
CDR3 length: 11
V gene: TRBV4-2
CDR3 protein: ASSLGGNTEAF

J gene: TRBJ2-1
CDR3 length: 11
V gene: TRBV11-3
CDR3 protein: ASSSGQANEQF

J gene: TRBJ2-7
CDR3 length: 15
V gene: TRBV5-4
CDR3 protein: ASSPGTGGAEDYEQY

J gene: TRBJ1-1
CDR3 length: 13
V gene: TRBV7-9
CDR3 protein: ASSGPGGGVTEAF

J gene: TRBJ1-4
CDR3 length: 14
V gene: TRBV6-1
CDR3 protein: ASSEGPETGKEKLF

J gene: TRBJ1-5
CDR3 length: 12
V gene: TRBV21-1
CDR3 protein: ASSKQGRNQPQH

J gene: TRBJ1-2
CDR3 length: 10
V gene: TRBV28
CDR3 protein: ASNGQGYGYT

J gene: TRBJ1-1
CDR3 length: 13
V gene: TRBV5-1
CDR3 protein: ASSARQGAGTEAF

J gene: TRBJ1-2
CDR3 length: 11
V gene: TRBV2
CDR3 protein: ASSRDMWNGYT

J gene: TRBJ2-5
CDR3 length: 11
V gene: TRBV7-2
CDR3 protein: AIGPGGWETQY

J gene: TRBJ2-1
CDR3 length: 14
V gene: TRBV11-2
CDR3 protein: ASSFGLRGRYNEQF

J gene: TRBJ2-7
CDR3 length: 12
V gene: TRBV6-5
CDR3 protein: ASTPGGGVDEQY

J gene: TRBJ2-3
CDR3 length: 12
V gene: TRBV24-1
CDR3 protein: ATRGTGGRDTQY

J gene: TRBJ1-2
CDR3 length: 12
V gene: TRBV2
CDR3 protein: ASSRGDRIYGYT

J gene: TRBJ2-7
CDR3 length: 11
V gene: TRBV7-9
CDR3 protein: ASSLMYRYEQY

J gene: TRBJ2-2
CDR3 length: 14
V gene: TRBV2
CDR3 protein: ASSPFGTVNTGELF

J gene: TRBJ1-4
CDR3 length: 12
V gene: TRBV30
CDR3 protein: AWNVQGANEKLF

J gene: TRBJ1-2
CDR3 length: 12
V gene: TRBV14
CDR3 protein: ASSLRTDSYGYT

J gene: TRBJ2-3
CDR3 length: 13
V gene: TRBV27
CDR3 protein: ASSSYRGRTDTQY

J gene: TRBJ2-3
CDR3 length: 12
V gene: TRBV3-1/TRBV3-2
CDR3 protein: ASSLGVGPDTQY

J gene: TRBJ2-3
CDR3 length: 10
V gene: TRBV27
CDR3 protein: ASSSRVDTQY

J gene: TRBJ1-2
CDR3 length: 11
V gene: TRBV6-5
CDR3 protein: ASGMSGGYGYT